These 5 T cell receptor beta chains were all obtained from the same sample, sequenced in a study of T cell repertoires in cytomegalovirus infection. One entry per CDR3 protein, called by TCRdb with MiXCR from the reads. Among hundreds of thousands of distinct CDR3 sequences, around 32% were seen once, and the ten largest hold 18%. These receptors have no identified antigens. Sequenced material: cultured PBMCs, taken from culture after CMV antigen stimulation. The receptors come from a human donor in good health (CMV status not recorded). Some clones in this sample may be carry-over from other donors' samples.

This clonotype appeared many times. The CDR3 spells CASSFYGAGEVLKDEQFF. CDR3 bases: TGTGCCAGCAGCTTCTATGGAGCGGGAGAGGTTTTAAAGGATGAGCAGTTCTTC. V gene TRBV7-8 combines with J gene TRBJ2-1; 8 bases match TRBD2. The CDR3 loop spans 18 amino acids. The V gene end was trimmed by 3 bases and the J gene end by 8 bases; junction bases not matched to a gene: 18. CDR1 and CDR2 from the germline V gene are SGHVS and FQNEAQ.

This clonotype was recorded many times. The rearrangement links TRBV7-2 to TRBJ2-7; D gene uncertain. Germline values: CDR1 SGHTA, CDR2 FQGNSA. This CDR3 comprises 14 residues. The V gene lost 2 bases and the J gene lost 2 bases, with 10 bases spanning the gap. CDR3 DNA sequence: TGTGCCAGCAGCTTAATGGCCAGCACCTACGAGCAGTACTTC. Amino acid sequence: CASSLMASTYEQYF.

The chain couples TRBV10-3 to TRBJ2-1, with 11 bases aligning to TRBD2. Germline V gene data show CDR1 as ENHRY and CDR2 as SYGVKD. The CDR3 contains 13 residues. The V and J ends lost 11 bases and 3 bases, in that order; junction bases with no gene match: 3. CDR3 nucleotides: TGTGCCGTAGGGACTAGCGGCTACAATGAGCAGTTCTTC. Its translation is CAVGTSGYNEQFF.

The sample holds many counts of this clonotype. The chain couples TRBV7-2 to TRBJ2-3; 9 bases map to TRBD2. V shed 4 bases, J shed 0 bases, and the junction held 5 bases outside the gene matches. The CDR3 covers 16 residues. The germline V gene has CDR1 SGHTA and CDR2 FQGNSA. The chain's CDR3 is CASSWRGGASTDTQYF. The CDR3, as DNA: TGTGCCAGCAGCTGGCGGGGGGGGGCTAGCACAGATACGCAGTATTTT.

This clonotype has a count of ten or more. The chain employs TRBV7-4 and TRBJ2-7, with 9 positions matching TRBD1. The germline V gene has CDR1 SGHVT and CDR2 SQSDAQ. V trimming: 2 bases; J trimming: 7 bases; junction bases outside the gene matches: 30. CDR3 length: 22 amino acids. CDR3 nucleotides: TGTGCCAGCAGCTTAAATCCGGGACAGGGTCCGTTTCCCTTACTTCATATCGGGGAGCAGTACTTC. This codes for CASSLNPGQGPFPLLHIGEQYF.